Below, one T cell receptor (beta chain) is given with its context. What it binds is unknown. The sample comes from a study of blood T cells in healthy people across ages. Study-wide results and caveats: The donors' CMV status was not determined, possibly confounding changes in expanded clonotypes. Measured against age, TCR beta diversity per million T cells decreased in a roughly linear manner. Comparison with aged donors showed that long-lived donors had more naive CD4+ cells and higher diversity.

Through a sample-barcoded 5' primer and a J-beta primer mix, a second PCR was run for roughly 6 to 11 cycles. TCRdb re-called the 5' RACE reads through MiXCR, storing one row per CDR3 protein. Here the sample spans around 850,000 distinct CDR3 sequences, around 34% being singletons. The trim removed 0 bases at V and 11 bases at J, leaving 16 bases unmatched. Germline V gives CDR1 SGDLS, CDR2 YYNGEE. The CDR3 covers 16 residues. The sample taken for sequencing was blood. The clonotype originates from a man younger than 35 in good health. V is TRBV9 and J is TRBJ2-5; TRBD2 matches 7 bases. CDR3: CASSVDVGGTYNEQYF. Written as DNA, the CDR3 is TGTGCCAGCAGCGTAGACGTGGGAGGGACCTACAATGAGCAGTACTTC.